This T cell receptor beta chain was identified during a study of PD-1 blockade in classical Hodgkin lymphoma. Whole-study results and caveats: The authors excluded patients who started nivolumab under 1 year after ASCT.

Time point given: cycle 4 day 1 (C4D1), after more than five weeks of nivolumab. With no exception, relapse followed autologous stem cell transplantation in all patients, and brentuximab vedotin exposure varied. With magnetic negative selection, CD4+ T cells were purified from PBMCs that had been thawed. Responses achieved at best were complete response, partial response or progressive disease. Repertoires were generated with immunoSEQ multiplex PCR, while TCRdb's copy carries only in-frame clones and drops some. The sample yields roughly 30,000 clones, 80% to 90% seen once. Points on this clone: What it binds is unknown.

Sequenced material: CD4+ T cells from blood, taken before the fourth cycle of nivolumab. This TCR derives from a human donor with classical Hodgkin lymphoma.

CDR3 amino acids: CASRLDNYNEQFF. DNA of the CDR3: TGTGCCAGCAGACTCGACAATTACAATGAGCAGTTCTTC. This rearrangement joins TRBV28 to TRBJ2-1; D gene uncertain. CDR1 MDHEN and CDR2 SYDVKM come from the germline V gene. V lost 6 bases, J lost 4 bases, and 10 bases lay in between. CDR3 size: 13 residues.